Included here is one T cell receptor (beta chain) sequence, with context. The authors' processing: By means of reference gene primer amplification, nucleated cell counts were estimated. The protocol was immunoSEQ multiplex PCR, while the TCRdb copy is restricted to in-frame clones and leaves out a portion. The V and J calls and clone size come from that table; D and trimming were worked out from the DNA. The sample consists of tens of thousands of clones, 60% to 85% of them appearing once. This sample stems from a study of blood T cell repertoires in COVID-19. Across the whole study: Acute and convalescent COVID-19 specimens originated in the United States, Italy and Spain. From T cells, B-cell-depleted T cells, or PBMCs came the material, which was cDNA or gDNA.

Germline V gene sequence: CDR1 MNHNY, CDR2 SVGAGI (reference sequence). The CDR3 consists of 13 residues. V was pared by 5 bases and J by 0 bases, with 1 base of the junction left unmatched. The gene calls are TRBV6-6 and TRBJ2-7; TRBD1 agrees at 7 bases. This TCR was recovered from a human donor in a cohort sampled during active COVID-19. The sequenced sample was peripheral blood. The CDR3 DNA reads TGTGCCAGCAGTGACAGGGACTCCTACGAGCAGTACTTC. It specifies CASSDRDSYEQYF.